The 22 T cell receptor beta chains listed next were all sequenced from one sample in a study of chemoradiotherapy in HPV16-positive cancers. Some clones are missing from TCRdb's copy, which holds only in-frame ones; the method was immunoSEQ multiplex PCR. This sample has around 11,000 clones; approximately 85% occur once, and the top ten carry about 2.5%. The source material was blood, sampled from a patient who underwent chemoradiotherapy. The receptor set was obtained from a human donor with HPV-associated anogenital cancer.

The gene calls are TRBV2 and TRBJ1-2; no firm D call. V was shortened by 6 bases and J by 1 base, with 12 bases between the two germline ends. CDR1 and CDR2 (germline): SNHLY, FYNNEI. The CDR3 is 14 amino acids. The CDR3 DNA reads TGTGCCAGCAGATCTAGGGCGAATAACTATGGCTACACCTTC. As protein: CASRSRANNYGYTF. Supplemented by reference TRBV2 and TRBJ1-2, the full variable domain reads EPEVTQTPSHQVTQMGQEVILRCVPISNHLYFYWYRQILGQKVEFLVSFYNNEISEKSEIFDDQFSVERPDGSNFTLKIRSTKLEDSAMYFCASRSRANNYGYTFGSGTRLTVV.

The chain has TRBV7-2 and TRBJ2-5; possible D gene TRBD1, 6 bases. V was shortened by 4 bases and J by 5 bases, with 17 bases between the two germline ends. The CDR3 is made up of 15 amino acids. Germline V gives CDR1 SGHTA, CDR2 FQGNSA. The CDR3 is CASSSWDTYTETQYF. The CDR3 DNA is TGTGCCAGCAGCTCTTGGGACACCTACACGGAGACCCAGTACTTC. Full variable domain (remainder filled in from reference TRBV7-2 and TRBJ2-5): GAGVSQSPSNKVTEKGKDVELRCDPISGHTALYWYRQSLGQGLEFLIYFQGNSAPDKSGLPSDRFSAERTGGSVSTLTIQRTQQEDSAVYLCASSSWDTYTETQYFGPGTRLLVL.

This chain uses TRBV10-3 with TRBJ2-2; 7 bases fit TRBD1. Per the germline V gene, CDR1 is ENHRY and CDR2 is SYGVKD. This CDR3 has 15 amino acids. V was pared by 2 bases and J by 4 bases, with 4 bases of the junction left unmatched. The CDR3, as DNA: TGTGCCATCAGTGAGCCGGGACAGAGCACCGGGGAGCTGTTTTTT. Translated, it gives CAISEPGQSTGELFF.

CDR3 loop: CASSPGLGGAGNQPQHF. The CDR3 DNA is TGCGCCAGCAGCCCGGGGTTGGGGGGCGCGGGCAATCAGCCCCAGCATTTT. This chain uses TRBV5-1 with TRBJ1-5, with D perhaps TRBD1 (6 bases). Germline assignment: CDR1 SGHRS and CDR2 YFSETQ. V dropped 4 bases and J dropped 2 bases, with 19 bases sitting between them. CDR3 length: 17 residues.

The chain links TRBV11-2 to TRBJ2-7, with D hard to call. The V end was cut by 2 bases, the J end by 3 bases, with 14 bases between. This CDR3 comprises 15 residues. Germline V CDR1 and CDR2: SGHAT, FQNNGV. CDR3 DNA sequence: TGTGCCAGCAGCTTACCCGGCGCTAGAGACTACGAGCAGTACTTC. Encoded protein: CASSLPGARDYEQYF.

The rearrangement joins TRBV27 to TRBJ1-6; 7 nucleotides match TRBD1. Unmatched junction bases numbered 15, after V lost 5 bases and J lost 8 bases. This CDR3 is 17 amino acids long. In germline, CDR1 is MNHEY, CDR2 SMNVEV (reference sequence). CDR3 protein: CASSLPRTQGRDSPLHF. CDR3 sequence (DNA): TGTGCCAGCAGTCTCCCCCGAACACAGGGGCGAGATTCACCCCTCCACTTT.

The V call is TRBV19, the J call TRBJ2-4; 14 nucleotides align to TRBD2. This CDR3 is 17 amino acids long. V lost 4 bases to trimming and J lost 8 bases; unmatched junction nucleotides: 10. The germline CDR1 and CDR2 sequences are LNHDA and SQIVND (reference sequence). The CDR3 DNA is TGTGCCAGTAGTAGCCCGACTAGCGGGGGGGCCGGGGACATTCAGTACTTC. It is translated as CASSSPTSGGAGDIQYF.

The chain recombines TRBV5-8 with TRBJ1-2, with D possibly TRBD1 on 6 matching bases. V shed 1 base and J shed 4 bases, with 14 bases lying between them. Germline V gene lookup returns CDR1 SGHTS and CDR2 YDEGEE. The CDR3 runs 15 residues. The CDR3: CASSLPGGKAYGYTF. The CDR3 nucleotides are TGTGCCAGCAGCTTGCCCGGGGGCAAGGCCTATGGCTACACCTTC.

The V gene is TRBV27, the J gene TRBJ2-7; a weak D match, TRBD2 (5 bases). Germline lookup yields CDR1 MNHEY and CDR2 SMNVEV (reference sequence). This CDR3 region has 15 residues. The V end was cut by 5 bases, the J end by 1 base, with 15 bases between. CDR3 nucleotide sequence: TGTGCCAGCAGTCTCCTTGCCAGCGGATCCTACGAGCAGTACTTC. The encoded protein is CASSLLASGSYEQYF.

The chain joins TRBV11-2 to TRBJ2-5, with D tentatively TRBD1 or TRBD2 (7 bases each). Germline CDR1 and CDR2: SGHAT and FQNNGV. The CDR3 sequence is 18 residues long. Deletions cut 2 bases from V and 0 bases from J, with 19 bases between. The CDR3, as DNA: TGTGCCAGCAGCTTACAGGGGGGGGCTAGTGGAGACCAAGAGACCCAGTACTTC. This codes for CASSLQGGASGDQETQYF.

The chain recombines TRBV28 with TRBJ2-3; tentative D call: TRBD2 (7 bases). The CDR3 covers 17 residues. Between the trimmed V and J ends, which lost 5 bases and 4 bases, there was a span of 22 bases. Germline lookup yields CDR1 MDHEN and CDR2 SYDVKM. The CDR3 is CASSTRGGAHVADTQYF. CDR3 nucleotides: TGTGCCAGCAGTACTAGGGGGGGGGCCCATGTTGCAGATACGCAGTATTTT.

The chain links TRBV7-9 to TRBJ1-4; 9 bases fit TRBD1. The CDR3 length is 14 residues. CDR1 is SEHNR and CDR2 is FQNEAQ in the germline V gene (reference sequence). V lost 4 bases to trimming and J lost 10 bases; unmatched junction nucleotides: 7. The CDR3 protein is CASSSTGGLGKLFF. CDR3 bases: TGTGCCAGCAGCTCAACAGGGGGCTTGGGAAAACTGTTTTTT.

V usage is TRBV7-2 and J usage is TRBJ1-4, with D uncertain. CDR1 and CDR2 (germline): SGHTA, FQGNSA. CDR3 length equals 13 residues. V shed 2 bases and J shed 7 bases, with 8 bases lying between them. CDR3 sequence (DNA): TGTGCCAGCAGCTTAAACAGTGCTGAAAAACTGTTTTTT. Residues: CASSLNSAEKLFF.

The chain uses TRBV7-8 and TRBJ1-5; TRBD1 is a possible D gene (5 bases). Germline CDR1 SGHVS, CDR2 FQNEAQ. V dropped 1 base and J dropped 2 bases, with 9 bases sitting between them. The CDR3 sequence is 15 residues long. The CDR3 loop reads CASSLGGSRNQPQHF. The CDR3 DNA follows: TGTGCCAGCAGCTTAGGGGGGTCTCGCAATCAGCCCCAGCATTTT.

This clone turned up a few times. The chain joins TRBV6-1 to TRBJ2-7; 8 bases fit TRBD1. CDR1 MNHNS and CDR2 SASEGT come from the germline V gene. V dropped 5 bases and J dropped 7; count of bases not matched to a gene: 7. The CDR3 totals 13 residues. The CDR3 sequence: CASSRDRSGEQYF. CDR3 nucleotides: TGTGCCAGCAGTAGGGACAGGTCTGGGGAGCAGTACTTC.

The V gene is TRBV7-9, the J gene TRBJ1-3; D gene ambiguous. This CDR3 region has 14 residues. The V gene lost 5 bases and the J gene lost 0 bases, with 8 bases spanning the gap. CDR1 is SEHNR and CDR2 is FQNEAQ in the germline V gene (reference sequence). CDR3 coding DNA: TGTGCCAGCAGCCACATAAACTCTGGAAACACCATATATTTT. This codes for CASSHINSGNTIYF.

This clone was observed a handful of times. The chain employs TRBV6-6 and TRBJ1-2, with D perhaps matching TRBD1 (5 bases). Trimming pared 2 bases from V and 8 bases from J, leaving 9 bases between. Germline assignment: CDR1 MNHNY and CDR2 SVGAGI (reference sequence). The CDR3 loop spans 12 amino acids. CDR3 bases: TGTGCCAGCAGTTACGATGGGGACGGCTACACCTTC. This translates into CASSYDGDGYTF.

This clone was observed once. The J gene is TRBJ1-5, the V gene TRBV19; D remains ambiguous. This CDR3 is 13 amino acids long. The germline V gene encodes CDR1 LNHDA and CDR2 SQIVND (reference sequence). V was trimmed by 4 bases and J by 6 bases, leaving 10 bases between them. The CDR3 reads CASSNGDPQPQHF. Written as DNA, the CDR3 is TGTGCCAGTAGTAATGGGGATCCTCAGCCCCAGCATTTT.

This clone was observed once. The genes are TRBV9 and TRBJ2-3; D is possibly TRBD2 (5 bases). CDR1 is SGDLS and CDR2 is YYNGEE in the germline V gene. The CDR3 extends over 13 amino acids. Trimming cost V 1 base and J 2 bases, with 5 bases left between them. DNA of the CDR3: TGTGCCAGCAGCGTACTAGCCACAGATACGCAGTATTTT. The encoded protein is CASSVLATDTQYF.

The V gene is TRBV29-1, the J gene TRBJ2-2; D not resolved. V lost 1 base to trimming and J lost 7 bases, with 10 bases between them. This CDR3 has 13 amino acids. Germline V gene lookup returns CDR1 SQVTM and CDR2 ANQGSEA. DNA for the CDR3: TGCAGCGTTGAAGGCCAGGCCGGCGGGGAGCTGTTTTTT. Translated, it gives CSVEGQAGGELFF.

The V gene is TRBV19, the J gene TRBJ1-1, with unresolved D. V was cut by 5 bases and J by 1 base, with 11 bases left in between. The CDR3 totals 14 residues. CDR1 is LNHDA and CDR2 is SQIVND in the germline V gene (reference sequence). The CDR3 sequence is CASSSWTANTEAFF. The CDR3 bases are TGTGCCAGTAGTTCCTGGACGGCGAACACTGAAGCTTTCTTT.

This chain uses TRBV18 with TRBJ1-1; D gene unclear. V was shortened by 8 bases and J by 3 bases, with 13 bases between the two germline ends. Germline CDR1 KGHSH, CDR2 LQKENI. The CDR3 consists of 13 residues. The chain's CDR3 is CASPSPSYTEAFF. The CDR3 DNA reads TGTGCCAGCCCATCACCCAGTTACACTGAAGCTTTCTTT.